Here is one TCR beta chain with its context. The antigen remains unidentified. The data originate from a study of cytomegalovirus exposure and HLA in healthy donors. Overall study findings and caveats: Rarity held for most TCR sequences, but there were some public TCRs that occurred in many donors. Subsequent analysis revealed that first-cohort TCR clusters tended to co-occur in the 130 or so validation repertoires. In vitro testing confirmed a few CMV-associated chains as specific for CMV antigens. Associated with cytomegalovirus, according to the listing, were around 160 TCR beta chains.

This CDR3 contains 15 residues. Trimming pared 1 base from V and 1 base from J, leaving 9 bases between. CDR1 is MNHEY and CDR2 is SMNVEV in the germline V gene (reference sequence). The protocol was immunoSEQ multiplex PCR, while the TCRdb copy is restricted to in-frame clones and leaves out a portion. The table includes about 73,000 clones, about 90% detected once. The sample was PBMCs. The TCR was taken from a woman younger than 35 in good health and CMV-seropositive. The V and J genes are TRBV27 and TRBJ2-3; D may be TRBD1 (5 bases). For the CDR3, the DNA is TGTGCCAGCAGTTTATTAGGCAGGGGCACAGATACGCAGTATTTT. Amino acids: CASSLLGRGTDTQYF.